The 15 T cell receptor beta chains presented below share a single source sample, sequenced in a study of blood T cell repertoires in COVID-19. The data were produced by immunoSEQ multiplex PCR, yet TCRdb's version contains in-frame clones alone and is incomplete. This sample has 55,000 to 75,000 clones; over 70% occur once, and the top ten carry approximately 20%. Material for sequencing was peripheral blood. Receptor source: a man aged 55 to 70 with acute or convalescent COVID-19.

The chain is built from TRBV7-3 and TRBJ2-2; 11 nucleotides align to TRBD1. This CDR3 has 16 amino acids. In germline, CDR1 is SGHTA, CDR2 FQGTGA. V lost 4 bases and J lost 5; bases outside the gene matches: 6. The CDR3 sequence: CASSSRTGGWTGELFF. The CDR3 nucleotides are TGTGCCAGCAGCTCCCGGACAGGGGGCTGGACCGGGGAGCTGTTTTTT.

V usage is TRBV5-6 and J usage is TRBJ1-1; D is possibly TRBD1 (6 bases). The V end was cut by 0 bases, the J end by 1 base, with 10 bases between. CDR1 SGHDT and CDR2 YYEEEE come from the germline V gene. The CDR3 extends over 15 amino acids. Written as DNA, the CDR3 is TGTGCCAGCAGCTTGGGAATACAGGGGAACACTGAAGCTTTCTTT. Its protein is CASSLGIQGNTEAFF.

The rearrangement links TRBV30 to TRBJ1-6; D gene uncertain. The CDR3 has 14 residues. The V gene's germline CDR1 is GTSNPN and CDR2 SVGIG (reference sequence). V lost 4 bases to trimming and J lost 9 bases, with 16 bases between them. For the CDR3, the DNA is TGTGCCTGGAATCCAGGAGGGAGTTTTTCACCCCTCCACTTT. Its protein is CAWNPGGSFSPLHF.

This clone was counted a few times. This chain uses TRBV6-5 with TRBJ2-5; TRBD1 aligns across 7 bases. V dropped 8 bases and J dropped 1; count of bases not matched to a gene: 7. The CDR3 consists of 14 residues. In germline, CDR1 is MNHEY, CDR2 SVGAGI. The CDR3 region is CASQDRPVQETQYF. The CDR3 region has the DNA TGTGCCAGCCAGGACAGGCCTGTCCAAGAGACCCAGTACTTC.

V gene TRBV10-3 combines with J gene TRBJ2-5, with TRBD2 identical over 11 bases. Germline V gives CDR1 ENHRY, CDR2 SYGVKD. The junction had 6 bases not matched to a gene; V was cut back by 4 bases and J by 2 bases. The CDR3 has 16 amino acids. The CDR3 DNA reads TGTGCCATCAGTGGACTAGCGGGGAGCTTTCAAGAGACCCAGTACTTC. Protein sequence: CAISGLAGSFQETQYF.

V and J are TRBV5-1 and TRBJ1-1; 7 nucleotides align to TRBD1. The germline V gene encodes CDR1 SGHRS and CDR2 YFSETQ. This CDR3 region has 15 residues. J was trimmed by 2 bases and V by 5 bases; bases with no gene match: 9. The CDR3 DNA is TGCGCCAGCAGACAGGGGACACTTATTAACACTGAAGCTTTCTTT. It translates to CASRQGTLINTEAFF. Filled out from reference TRBV5-1 and TRBJ1-1, the complete variable domain reads KAGVTQTPRYLIKTRGQQVTLSCSPISGHRSVSWYQQTPGQGLQFLFEYFSETQRNKGNFPGRFSGRQFSNSRSEMNVSTLELGDSALYLCASRQGTLINTEAFFGQGTRLTVV.

The chain's CDR3 is CASSDETSGSGGTIQETQYF. For the CDR3, the DNA is TGTGCCAGCAGTGACGAGACTAGCGGGAGTGGGGGTACGATCCAAGAGACCCAGTACTTC. The chain recombines TRBV6-1 with TRBJ2-5, with 12 positions matching TRBD2. Germline values: CDR1 MNHNS, CDR2 SASEGT. CDR3 length: 20 residues. V was clipped by 3 bases and J by 1 base; unmatched bases: 15.

The chain recombines TRBV7-2 with TRBJ1-1; TRBD1 aligns across 8 bases. Germline CDR1 reads SGHTA; CDR2 reads FQGNSA. The CDR3 sequence is 15 residues long. The J segment lost 1 base and the V segment lost 5 bases, leaving 6 bases of the junction unmatched. The CDR3 nucleotides are TGTGCCAGCAGCCCCCTGGGACAGGCGAACACTGAAGCTTTCTTT. Amino acid sequence: CASSPLGQANTEAFF.

This clone showed up just once. The J gene is TRBJ1-1, the V gene TRBV19; 7 nucleotides align to TRBD1. This CDR3 has 14 amino acids. In germline, CDR1 is LNHDA, CDR2 SQIVND (reference sequence). V shed 7 bases, J shed 2 bases, and the junction held 7 bases outside the gene matches. The CDR3 nucleotides are TGTGCCAGTAACCTGGGACAGCTTAACACTGAAGCTTTCTTT. Translation gives CASNLGQLNTEAFF.

This chain links TRBV28 with TRBJ2-7; 7 bases match TRBD2. V shed 3 bases and J 6 bases; nucleotides not matched to a gene: 8. The CDR3 has 14 residues. CDR1 and CDR2 from the germline V gene are MDHEN and SYDVKM. CDR3 DNA sequence: TGTGCCAGCAGTTTCCCCGGGAGGACGAGCGAGCAGTACTTC. Its translation is CASSFPGRTSEQYF.

The table lists this clone with a few counts. The genes are TRBV6-6 and TRBJ1-1, with 10 positions matching TRBD1. V shed 6 bases and J 4 bases; nucleotides not matched to a gene: 8. Germline V lookup: CDR1 MNHNY, CDR2 SVGAGI (reference sequence). This CDR3 contains 15 residues. The CDR3 spells CASSLRDRGITEAFF. CDR3 sequence (DNA): TGTGCCAGCAGCCTCCGGGACAGGGGAATCACTGAAGCTTTCTTT.

The rearrangement joins TRBV10-3 to TRBJ2-5, with 11 bases aligning to TRBD2. There are 15 residues in the CDR3. The germline gives CDR1 ENHRY, CDR2 SYGVKD. Trimming cost V 7 bases and J 5 bases; bases outside gene matches: 9. The DNA of the CDR3 is TGTGCCATCAAGGGTAGCGGGGGGGCCGGGGAGACCCAGTACTTC. Encoded protein: CAIKGSGGAGETQYF.

The chain is built from TRBV2 and TRBJ2-5, with TRBD2 matching over 7 bases. Germline V gene data show CDR1 as SNHLY and CDR2 as FYNNEI. This CDR3 is 14 amino acids long. Trimming removed 7 bases from V and 2 bases from J; junction bases left unmatched: 7. The CDR3, as DNA: TGTGCCAGCACCTTAGCGGGTGTACAAGAGACCCAGTACTTC. Translating it yields CASTLAGVQETQYF.

The rearrangement uses TRBV4-1 and TRBJ2-5, with 9 positions matching TRBD2. V was clipped by 0 bases and J by 4 bases; unmatched bases: 9. Germline V gives CDR1 MGHRA, CDR2 YSYEKL. The CDR3 loop spans 17 amino acids. The CDR3 DNA reads as TGCGCCAGCAGCCAAGATCGAAAAGCGGGGGGAGGAGAGACCCAGTACTTC. Translating gives CASSQDRKAGGGETQYF.

The V call is TRBV10-3, the J call TRBJ1-5, with TRBD1 as a possible D gene (5 bases). This CDR3 comprises 15 residues. V gave up 4 bases and J gave up 5 bases, with 15 bases separating them. Germline V lookup: CDR1 ENHRY, CDR2 SYGVKD. The CDR3 DNA reads as TGTGCCATCAGTGCGGGGGAACAGAGATATCAGCCCCAGCATTTT. It codes for CAISAGEQRYQPQHF.